The 23 T cell receptor beta chains listed next were all sequenced from one sample in a study of siplizumab effects on memory and regulatory T cells. Assay: immunoSEQ multiplex PCR; the TCRdb copy retains only in-frame clones and omits some. The sample shows fewer than 130,000 clones, 80% to 95% of them seen only once. Sequencing was done on a sample of CD4+ T cells sorted from blood. Receptors were obtained from a human donor in good health.

The chain employs TRBV5-6 and TRBJ2-1, with TRBD2 identical over 7 bases. The CDR3 is 15 residues long. The V gene end was trimmed by 3 bases and the J gene end by 4 bases; junction bases not matched to a gene: 7. CDR1 is SGHDT, CDR2 YYEEEE, per germline. The CDR3 nucleotides are TGTGCCAGCAGCTCAGGACTAGGGGAGTACAATGAGCAGTTCTTC. Translated: CASSSGLGEYNEQFF.

The chain links TRBV7-2 to TRBJ2-7; TRBD2 aligns across 8 bases. Germline-derived CDR1 and CDR2 are SGHTA and FQGNSA. V lost 4 bases and J lost 4; bases outside the gene matches: 9. This CDR3 has 15 residues. The CDR3 DNA reads TGTGCCAGCAGCTACCGAGCGGGAGAGGGGTACGAGCAGTACTTC. This sequence encodes CASSYRAGEGYEQYF.

The chain uses TRBV4-1 and TRBJ2-1; 7 bases fit TRBD2. Germline CDR1 reads MGHRA; CDR2 reads YSYEKL. V lost 1 base and J lost 5; bases outside the gene matches: 5. This CDR3 is 15 amino acids long. The DNA for the CDR3 is TGCGCCAGCAGCCAAGGCGGGAGCCTGAACAATGAGCAGTTCTTC. Translating gives CASSQGGSLNNEQFF.

V gene TRBV20-1 combines with J gene TRBJ2-5, with D perhaps matching TRBD2 (6 bases). V lost 5 bases and J 5 bases, leaving 9 bases between the germline ends. The CDR3 contains 11 residues. CDR1 and CDR2 (germline): DFQATT, SNEGSKA (reference sequence). This CDR3 reads CSAGGWETQYF. For the CDR3, the DNA is TGCAGTGCTGGAGGGTGGGAGACCCAGTACTTC.

The rearrangement links TRBV6-9 to TRBJ2-3; unclear D gene. Trimming stripped 6 bases from V and 6 bases from J, with 10 bases between. The CDR3 is made up of 12 amino acids. CDR1 MNHGY and CDR2 SVAAGI come from the germline V gene. The CDR3 here is CASRTSSDTQYF. CDR3 in DNA: TGTGCCAGCAGGACTTCCTCGGATACGCAGTATTTT.

In this sample, this clone turned up a few times. The rearrangement joins TRBV4-1 to TRBJ1-1; 8 nucleotides agree with TRBD1. CDR1 and CDR2 (germline): MGHRA, YSYEKL. Trimming cost V 0 bases and J 6 bases; bases outside gene matches: 9. The CDR3 totals 16 residues. CDR3 protein: CASSQDQGAKGPEAFF. CDR3 nucleotide sequence: TGCGCCAGCAGCCAAGATCAGGGGGCTAAAGGACCTGAAGCTTTCTTT.

The gene calls are TRBV18 and TRBJ1-5, with 7 bases aligning to TRBD1. CDR3 length: 14 residues. V shed 2 bases and J 5 bases; nucleotides not matched to a gene: 3. Germline V gene data show CDR1 as KGHSH and CDR2 as LQKENI. The CDR3 here is CASSPIGGDQPQHF. The CDR3 DNA sequence: TGTGCCAGCTCACCAATAGGGGGCGATCAGCCCCAGCATTTT.

The chain has TRBV11-3 and TRBJ2-3; TRBD2 might be the D (5 bases). This CDR3 is built from 12 residues. Trimming removed 3 bases at V and 11 bases at J, with 12 bases between. Germline loops: CDR1 SGHNT, CDR2 YENEEA. The DNA of the CDR3 is TGTGCCAGCAGCTTCGGGGATCGGGGGCAGTATTTT. Residues: CASSFGDRGQYF.

On this clone itself: Other nucleotide sequences from this sample produce the same CDR3. The J gene is TRBJ2-3, the V gene TRBV18; D gene uncertain. The germline V gene has CDR1 KGHSH and CDR2 LQKENI. The ends were cut back, 3 bases at V and 1 base at J, with 5 bases in the middle. This CDR3 spans 13 amino acids. CDR3 protein: CASSPGGTDTQYF. Written as DNA, the CDR3 is TGTGCCAGCTCACCGGGTGGCACAGATACGCAGTATTTT.

The chain employs TRBV12-5 and TRBJ2-3; D unresolved. The CDR3 is 14 residues long. Trimming left V 6 bases short and J 0 bases short, with 10 bases between. Germline loops: CDR1 LGHNT, CDR2 FRNRAP. The CDR3 spells CASGGRVSTDTQYF. The CDR3 bases are TGTGCTAGTGGGGGCCGGGTAAGCACAGATACGCAGTATTTT.

This clone was counted only a few times. The chain is built from TRBV19 and TRBJ1-2; 8 bases are a match to TRBD1. The germline V gene has CDR1 LNHDA and CDR2 SQIVND (reference sequence). This CDR3 region has 14 residues. The trim removed 5 bases at V and 4 bases at J, leaving 6 bases unmatched. The CDR3 is CASSGPGQGYGYTF. DNA of the CDR3: TGTGCCAGTAGTGGCCCCGGACAGGGCTATGGCTACACCTTC. Based on the CDR3 plus reference TRBV19 and TRBJ1-2, the full variable domain is DGGITQSPKYLFRKEGQNVTLSCEQNLNHDAMYWYRQDPGQGLRLIYYSQIVNDFQKGDIAEGYSVSREKKESFPLTVTSAQKNPTAFYLCASSGPGQGYGYTFGSGTRLTVV.

The chain has TRBV7-9 and TRBJ2-2, with D maybe TRBD1 (6 bases). CDR1 is SEHNR, CDR2 FQNEAQ, per germline (reference sequence). The CDR3 extends over 15 amino acids. V dropped 4 bases and J dropped 3 bases, with 12 bases sitting between them. CDR3 protein: CASSWGHRDTGELFF. Here the CDR3 DNA reads TGTGCCAGCAGCTGGGGACACAGAGACACCGGGGAGCTGTTTTTT.

This CDR3 reads CASSLTALSSYEQYF. The DNA for the CDR3 is TGTGCCAGCAGTTTAACAGCATTATCCTCCTACGAGCAGTACTTC. The chain uses TRBV27 and TRBJ2-7; D not resolved. Per germline, CDR1 MNHEY and CDR2 SMNVEV (reference sequence). The CDR3 extends over 15 amino acids. V lost 2 bases, J lost 0 bases, and 11 bases lay in between.

The genes are TRBV21-1 and TRBJ2-5. TRBV21-1 corresponds to a pseudogene. The CDR3 consists of 16 residues. Written as DNA, the CDR3 is TGTGCCAGCAGCAAAGGGGAGTCCCAGGGCCAAGAGACCCAGTACTTC. It yields the protein CASSKGESQGQETQYF.

CDR3 region: CASHRRAGYYEQYF. CDR3 nucleotide sequence: TGTGCCAGCCACCGCCGAGCGGGGTACTACGAGCAGTACTTC. The V call is TRBV6-1, the J call TRBJ2-7, with 7 nucleotides matching TRBD2. V shed 8 bases, J shed 3 bases, and the junction held 10 bases outside the gene matches. Germline V gives CDR1 MNHNS, CDR2 SASEGT. This CDR3 contains 14 residues.

The chain couples TRBV6-6 to TRBJ1-3; D is unclear. The length of the CDR3 is 14 residues. Per the germline V gene, CDR1 is MNHNY and CDR2 is SVGAGI (reference sequence). Between the trimmed V and J ends, which lost 8 bases and 4 bases, there was a span of 15 bases. CDR3 nucleotides: TGTGCCAGCGGTAAAGACGTGTCCGGAAACACCATATATTTT. This encodes CASGKDVSGNTIYF.

The rearrangement joins TRBV19 to TRBJ1-2, with 8 bases matching TRBD1. The CDR3 has 16 residues. Germline trimming cut 5 bases from V and 5 bases from J; bases unmatched to any gene: 13. Per germline, CDR1 LNHDA and CDR2 SQIVND (reference sequence). In DNA, the CDR3 is TGTGCCAGTAGTGCCGGACAGGGTCGGTCGTGGTATGGCTACACCTTC. Its translation is CASSAGQGRSWYGYTF. Full variable domain (remainder filled in from reference TRBV19 and TRBJ1-2): DGGITQSPKYLFRKEGQNVTLSCEQNLNHDAMYWYRQDPGQGLRLIYYSQIVNDFQKGDIAEGYSVSREKKESFPLTVTSAQKNPTAFYLCASSAGQGRSWYGYTFGSGTRLTVV.

The rearrangement joins TRBV6-1 to TRBJ1-2; 9 bases agree with TRBD1. CDR1 is MNHNS and CDR2 is SASEGT in the germline V gene. This CDR3 contains 16 residues. Trimming removed 3 bases from V and 8 bases from J; junction bases left unmatched: 13. The CDR3 DNA follows: TGTGCCAGCAGTGAGCTATTAGGGACAGGGTCTAAAGGCTACACCTTC. This codes for CASSELLGTGSKGYTF.

The chain links TRBV9 to TRBJ2-3; 9 bases map to TRBD2. The CDR3 totals 17 residues. V was clipped by 2 bases and J by 3 bases; unmatched bases: 10. Germline CDR1 reads SGDLS; CDR2 reads YYNGEE. CDR3: CASSVSAGGPRTDTQYF. Written as DNA, the CDR3 is TGTGCCAGCAGCGTGTCGGCGGGAGGGCCTAGAACAGATACGCAGTATTTT.

The chain carries TRBV2 and TRBJ1-1; TRBD1 matches at 7 bases. Germline trimming cut 4 bases from V and 1 base from J; bases unmatched to any gene: 3. The CDR3 covers 14 residues. Germline values: CDR1 SNHLY, CDR2 FYNNEI. CDR3 sequence (DNA): TGTGCCAGCAGTGTGACAGGGCAGAACACTGAAGCTTTCTTT. Residues: CASSVTGQNTEAFF.

This rearrangement joins TRBV10-2 to TRBJ2-4; D is undetermined. This CDR3 spans 17 amino acids. CDR1 is WSHSY and CDR2 is SAAADI in the germline V gene. V gave up 0 bases and J gave up 0 bases, with 12 bases separating them. The CDR3 sequence: CASSESRPLGAKNIQYF. CDR3 DNA: TGCGCCAGCAGTGAGTCCCGGCCCTTAGGAGCCAAAAACATTCAGTACTTC.

The chain carries TRBV18 and TRBJ2-5; D gene uncertain. Trimming stripped 4 bases from V and 2 bases from J, with 17 bases between. The CDR3 is made up of 16 amino acids. The germline gives CDR1 KGHSH, CDR2 LQKENI. The CDR3 DNA is TGTGCCAGCTCACTAGGCTCTAAGCATTCACAAGAGACCCAGTACTTC. Its translation: CASSLGSKHSQETQYF.

The chain combines TRBV10-3 with TRBJ1-1; D is possibly TRBD1 (5 bases). The V end lost 2 bases, the J end lost 0 bases, and 7 bases lay between the germline ends. The CDR3 runs 14 residues. The germline CDR1 and CDR2 sequences are ENHRY and SYGVKD. CDR3 amino acids: CAISEGTVNTEAFF. CDR3 sequence (DNA): TGTGCCATCAGTGAGGGGACCGTGAACACTGAAGCTTTCTTT.